This TCR beta chain was profiled in a study of T cell repertoires in cytomegalovirus infection. TCRdb used MiXCR to reprocess the reads, holding one entry per CDR3 protein. The sample holds under 150,000 distinct CDR3 sequences, 20% to 30% seen once. With 2 bases removed from V and 6 bases from J, the gap between germline ends came to 4 bases. The CDR3 extends over 11 amino acids. Germline CDR1 is LNHDA and CDR2 is SQIVND (reference sequence). Note on this clonotype: Its antigen is still unknown.

Study conclusions and caveats: The response measured ex vivo was dominated by TCR beta clonotypes (HLA-C-restricted and CMV-specific).

The sequence was collected from a human donor in good health (CMV status not recorded). Some clones in this sample may be carry-over from other donors' samples. The V and J genes are TRBV19 and TRBJ1-2; D is undetermined. The sample taken for sequencing was PBMCs, sequenced either directly or after in vitro stimulation (not recorded which). CDR3 loop: CASSINHGYTF. The DNA of the CDR3 is TGTGCCAGTAGTATAAATCATGGCTACACCTTC.